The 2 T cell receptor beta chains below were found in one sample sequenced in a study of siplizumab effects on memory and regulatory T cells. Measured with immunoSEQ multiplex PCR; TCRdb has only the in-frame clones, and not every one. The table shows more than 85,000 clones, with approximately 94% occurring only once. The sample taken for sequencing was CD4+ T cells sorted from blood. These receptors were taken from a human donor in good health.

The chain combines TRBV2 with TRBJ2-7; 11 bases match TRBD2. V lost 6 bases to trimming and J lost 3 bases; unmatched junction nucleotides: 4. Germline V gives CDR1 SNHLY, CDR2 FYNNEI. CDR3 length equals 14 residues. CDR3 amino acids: CASRLAGGFYEQYF. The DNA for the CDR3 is TGTGCCAGCAGGCTAGCGGGAGGTTTCTACGAGCAGTACTTC.

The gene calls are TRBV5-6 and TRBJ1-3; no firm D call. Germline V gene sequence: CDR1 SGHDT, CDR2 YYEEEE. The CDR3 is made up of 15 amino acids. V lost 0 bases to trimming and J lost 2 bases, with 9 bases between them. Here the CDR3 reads CASSLVEAAGNTIYF. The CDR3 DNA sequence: TGTGCCAGCAGCTTGGTAGAGGCCGCTGGAAACACCATATATTTT. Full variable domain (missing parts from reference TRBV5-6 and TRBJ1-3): DAGVTQSPTHLIKTRGQQVTLRCSPKSGHDTVSWYQQALGQGPQFIFQYYEEEERQRGNFPDRFSGHQFPNYSSELNVNALLLGDSALYLCASSLVEAAGNTIYFGEGSWLTVV.